The text below deals with one TCR beta chain. The antigen is unknown. Sequencing was performed with immunoSEQ multiplex PCR; in TCRdb, only in-frame clones are kept and a portion is missing. The sample shows tens of thousands of clones, about 75% of them seen only once. The CDR3 extends over 14 amino acids. Germline V gene sequence: CDR1 MDHEN, CDR2 SYDVKM. V shed 8 bases and J shed 1 base, with 14 bases lying between them. These data originate in a study of PD-1 blockade in classical Hodgkin lymphoma. About the research overall: Patients got intravenous nivolumab 3 mg/kg every 2 weeks.

Time point denoted: cycle 4 day 1 (C4D1), after 5 to 7 weeks of nivolumab. Every patient was affected by relapse after autologous stem cell transplantation, while exposure to brentuximab vedotin was not uniform. Classifying best responses yielded complete response, partial response or progressive disease. Study observations and caveats: For complete responders, baseline diversity was comparable to that of newly diagnosed patients. By cycle point C4D1, TCR diversity had risen significantly in CD4+ cells (but not CD8+ cells).

The chain carries TRBV28 and TRBJ1-1, with D hard to call. Sequences were derived from peripheral blood mononuclear cells (PBMCs), sampled before the fourth cycle of nivolumab. The TCR comes from a human donor with classical Hodgkin lymphoma. CDR3 sequence (DNA): TGTGCCAGCTCCTTGGCGGATCGGAACACTGAAGCTTTCTTT. It encodes CASSLADRNTEAFF. Looking up the rest from reference TRBV28 and TRBJ1-1 gives the full variable domain: DVKVTQSSRYLVKRTGEKVFLECVQDMDHENMFWYRQDPGLGLRLIYFSYDVKMKEKGDIPEGYSVSREKKERFSLILESASTNQTSMYLCASSLADRNTEAFFGQGTRLTVV.